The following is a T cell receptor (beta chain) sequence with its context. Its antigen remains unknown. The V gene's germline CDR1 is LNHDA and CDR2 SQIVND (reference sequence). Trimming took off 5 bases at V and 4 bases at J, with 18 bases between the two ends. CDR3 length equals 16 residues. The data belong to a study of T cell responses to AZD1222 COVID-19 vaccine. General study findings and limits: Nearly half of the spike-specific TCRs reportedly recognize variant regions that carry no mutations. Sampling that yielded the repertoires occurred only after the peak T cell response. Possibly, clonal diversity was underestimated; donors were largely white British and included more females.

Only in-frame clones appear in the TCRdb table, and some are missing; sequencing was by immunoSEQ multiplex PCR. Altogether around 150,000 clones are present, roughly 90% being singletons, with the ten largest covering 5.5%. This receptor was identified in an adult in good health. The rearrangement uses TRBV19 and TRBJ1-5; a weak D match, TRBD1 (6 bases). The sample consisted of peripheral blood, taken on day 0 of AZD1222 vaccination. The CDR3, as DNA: TGTGCCAGTAGTGCGGGCAACCAGGGGCGGAATCAGCCCCAGCATTTT. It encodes CASSAGNQGRNQPQHF.